This paragraph reports one T cell receptor beta chain. Its antigen is undetermined. The assay was immunoSEQ multiplex PCR, and TCRdb's table has in-frame clones only and misses some. The table has 75,000 to 100,000 clones, more than 90% seen once. The study sampled blood at baseline, cycle 4 day 1, and cycle 7 day 1. The data originate from a study of OX40 agonist ivuxolimab in advanced cancers. Study-wide findings and caveats: Low normalized T-cell clonal expansion was additionally recorded for some nonresponders.

This receptor was taken from an adult with an advanced solid tumor such as melanoma, head and neck, liver or kidney cancer. Material: CD4+ or CD8+ T cells sorted from blood, obtained in a trial of the OX40 agonist ivuxolimab.

The CDR3 loop reads CASMEGNYNEQFF. DNA of the CDR3: TGTGCCAGCATGGAGGGGAACTACAATGAGCAGTTCTTC. J is TRBJ2-1 and V is TRBV25-1; a possible D gene is TRBD2 (6 bases). The CDR3 extends over 13 amino acids. In germline, CDR1 is MGHDK, CDR2 SYGVNS. Between the trimmed V and J ends, which lost 7 bases and 3 bases, there was a span of 10 bases.